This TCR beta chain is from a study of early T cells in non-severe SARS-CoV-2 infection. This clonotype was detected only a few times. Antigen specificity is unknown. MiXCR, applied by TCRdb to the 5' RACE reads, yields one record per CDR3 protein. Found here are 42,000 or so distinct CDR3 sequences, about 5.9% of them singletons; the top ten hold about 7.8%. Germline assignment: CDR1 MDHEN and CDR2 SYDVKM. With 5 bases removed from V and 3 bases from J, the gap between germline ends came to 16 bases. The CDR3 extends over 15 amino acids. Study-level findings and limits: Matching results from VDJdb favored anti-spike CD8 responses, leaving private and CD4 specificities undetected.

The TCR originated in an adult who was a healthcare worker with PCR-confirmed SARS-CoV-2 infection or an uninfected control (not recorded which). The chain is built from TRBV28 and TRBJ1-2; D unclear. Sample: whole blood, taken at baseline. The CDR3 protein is CASSPNWAGDYGYTF. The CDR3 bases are TGTGCCAGCAGTCCAAACTGGGCGGGTGACTATGGCTACACCTTC.